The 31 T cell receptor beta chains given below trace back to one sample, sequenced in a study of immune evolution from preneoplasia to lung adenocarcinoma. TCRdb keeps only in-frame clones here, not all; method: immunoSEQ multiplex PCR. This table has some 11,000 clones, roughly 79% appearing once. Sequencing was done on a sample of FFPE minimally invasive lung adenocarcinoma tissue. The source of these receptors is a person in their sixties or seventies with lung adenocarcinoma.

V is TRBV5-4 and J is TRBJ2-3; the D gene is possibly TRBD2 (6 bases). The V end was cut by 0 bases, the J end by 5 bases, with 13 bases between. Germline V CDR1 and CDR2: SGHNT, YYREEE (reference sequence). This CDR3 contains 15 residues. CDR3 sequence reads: CASSLVEGSGDTQYF. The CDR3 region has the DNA TGTGCCAGCAGCTTGGTGGAGGGTAGCGGAGATACGCAGTATTTT.

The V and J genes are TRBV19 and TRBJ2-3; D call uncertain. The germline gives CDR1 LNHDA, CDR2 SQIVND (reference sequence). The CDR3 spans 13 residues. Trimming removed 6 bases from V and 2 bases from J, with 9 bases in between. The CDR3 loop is CASRSEPTDTQYF. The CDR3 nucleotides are TGTGCCAGTAGATCAGAACCCACAGATACGCAGTATTTT.

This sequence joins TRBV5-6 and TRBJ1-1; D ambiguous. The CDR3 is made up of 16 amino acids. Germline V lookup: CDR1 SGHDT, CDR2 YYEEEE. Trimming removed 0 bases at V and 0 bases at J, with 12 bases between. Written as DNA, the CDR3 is TGTGCCAGCAGCTTGGCCTGGGTCTACCTGAACACTGAAGCTTTCTTT. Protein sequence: CASSLAWVYLNTEAFF.

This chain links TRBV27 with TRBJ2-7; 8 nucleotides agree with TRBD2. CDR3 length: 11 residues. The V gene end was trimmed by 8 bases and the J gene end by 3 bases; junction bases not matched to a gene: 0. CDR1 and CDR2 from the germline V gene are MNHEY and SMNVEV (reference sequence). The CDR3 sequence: CASAGGYEQYF. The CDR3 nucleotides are TGTGCCAGCGCGGGGGGCTACGAGCAGTACTTC.

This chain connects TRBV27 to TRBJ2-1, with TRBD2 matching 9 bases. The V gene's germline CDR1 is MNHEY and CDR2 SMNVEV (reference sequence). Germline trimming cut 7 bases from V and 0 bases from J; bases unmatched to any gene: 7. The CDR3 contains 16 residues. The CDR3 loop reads CASTGGGASSYNEQFF. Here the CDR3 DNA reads TGTGCCAGCACGGGCGGGGGGGCAAGCTCCTACAATGAGCAGTTCTTC.

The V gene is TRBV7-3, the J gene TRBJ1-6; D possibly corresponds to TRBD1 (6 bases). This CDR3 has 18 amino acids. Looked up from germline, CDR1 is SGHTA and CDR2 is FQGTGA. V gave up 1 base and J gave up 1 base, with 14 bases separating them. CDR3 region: CASSLNPGVGSYNSPLHF. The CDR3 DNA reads TGTGCCAGCAGCTTAAATCCAGGGGTTGGGTCCTATAATTCACCCCTCCACTTT.

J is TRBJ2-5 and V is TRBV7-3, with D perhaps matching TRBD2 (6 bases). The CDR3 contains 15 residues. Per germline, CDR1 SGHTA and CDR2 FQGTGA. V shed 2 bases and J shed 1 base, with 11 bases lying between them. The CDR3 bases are TGTGCCAGCAGCTTATGCCGGGAGTGCCAAGAGACCCAGTACTTC. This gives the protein CASSLCRECQETQYF.

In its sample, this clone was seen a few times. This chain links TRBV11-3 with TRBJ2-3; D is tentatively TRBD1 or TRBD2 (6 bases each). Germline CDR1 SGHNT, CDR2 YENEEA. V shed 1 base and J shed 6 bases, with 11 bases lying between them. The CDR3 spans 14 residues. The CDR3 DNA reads TGTGCCAGCAGCTTAGGGGGGGCCATTGATACGCAGTATTTT. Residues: CASSLGGAIDTQYF. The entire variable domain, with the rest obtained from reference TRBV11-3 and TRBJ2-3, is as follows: EAGVVQSPRYKIIEKKQPVAFWCNPISGHNTLYWYLQNLGQGPELLIRYENEEAVDDSQLPKDRFSAERLKGVDSTLKIQPAELGDSAVYLCASSLGGAIDTQYFGPGTRLTVL.

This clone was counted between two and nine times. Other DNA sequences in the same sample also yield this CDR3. The chain's CDR3 is CASSWAGADLAAGNTIYF. As DNA, the CDR3 is TGTGCCAGCAGCTGGGCAGGGGCGGACTTAGCGGCTGGAAACACCATATATTTT. The gene calls are TRBV11-2 and TRBJ1-3; D perhaps matches TRBD1 (6 bases). Germline CDR1 is SGHAT and CDR2 is FQNNGV. V was pared by 4 bases and J by 2 bases, with 21 bases between. This CDR3 is 18 amino acids long.

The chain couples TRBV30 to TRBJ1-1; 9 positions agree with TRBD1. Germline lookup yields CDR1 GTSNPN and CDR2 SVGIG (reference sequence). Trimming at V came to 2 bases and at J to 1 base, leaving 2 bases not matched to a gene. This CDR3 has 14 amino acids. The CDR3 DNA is TGTGCCTGGAGTACGGGACAGGGGAACACTGAAGCTTTCTTT. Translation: CAWSTGQGNTEAFF.

The CDR3 region is CASSRGPGMNTEAFF. The DNA of the CDR3 is TGTGCCAGCAGCCGGGGGCCCGGGATGAACACTGAAGCTTTCTTT. The chain links TRBV11-2 to TRBJ1-1; the D gene is possibly TRBD1 (6 bases). V dropped 5 bases and J dropped 0 bases, with 13 bases sitting between them. This CDR3 has 15 residues. CDR1 SGHAT and CDR2 FQNNGV come from the germline V gene. Supplemented by reference TRBV11-2 and TRBJ1-1, the full variable domain reads EAGVAQSPRYKIIEKRQSVAFWCNPISGHATLYWYQQILGQGPKLLIQFQNNGVVDDSQLPKDRFSAERLKGVDSTLKIQPAKLEDSAVYLCASSRGPGMNTEAFFGQGTRLTVV.

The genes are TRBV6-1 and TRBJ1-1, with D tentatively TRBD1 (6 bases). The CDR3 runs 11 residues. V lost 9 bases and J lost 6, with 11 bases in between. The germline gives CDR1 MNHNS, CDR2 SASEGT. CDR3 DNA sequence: TGTGCCAGTGTACAGGGATCTGAAGCTTTCTTT. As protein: CASVQGSEAFF.

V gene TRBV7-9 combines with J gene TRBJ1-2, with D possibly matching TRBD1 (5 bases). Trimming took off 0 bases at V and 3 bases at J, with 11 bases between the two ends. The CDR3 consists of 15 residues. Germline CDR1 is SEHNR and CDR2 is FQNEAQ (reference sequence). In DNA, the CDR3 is TGTGCCAGCAGCTTAGCGCAATCGGGGGACTATGGCTACACCTTC. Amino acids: CASSLAQSGDYGYTF.

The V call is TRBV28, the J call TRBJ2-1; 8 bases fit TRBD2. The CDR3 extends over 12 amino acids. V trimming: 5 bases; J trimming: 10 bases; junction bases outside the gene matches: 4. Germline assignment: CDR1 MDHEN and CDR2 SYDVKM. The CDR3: CASSLSSGEQFF. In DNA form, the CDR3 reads TGTGCCAGCAGTCTATCTAGCGGGGAGCAGTTCTTC. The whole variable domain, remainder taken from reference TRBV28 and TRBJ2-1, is DVKVTQSSRYLVKRTGEKVFLECVQDMDHENMFWYRQDPGLGLRLIYFSYDVKMKEKGDIPEGYSVSREKKERFSLILESASTNQTSMYLCASSLSSGEQFFGPGTRLTVL.

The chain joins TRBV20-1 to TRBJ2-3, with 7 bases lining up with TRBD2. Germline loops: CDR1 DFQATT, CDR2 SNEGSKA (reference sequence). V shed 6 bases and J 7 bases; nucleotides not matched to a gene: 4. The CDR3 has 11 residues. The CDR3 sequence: CSATTSNTQYF. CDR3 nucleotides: TGCAGTGCAACGACTAGCAATACGCAGTATTTT.

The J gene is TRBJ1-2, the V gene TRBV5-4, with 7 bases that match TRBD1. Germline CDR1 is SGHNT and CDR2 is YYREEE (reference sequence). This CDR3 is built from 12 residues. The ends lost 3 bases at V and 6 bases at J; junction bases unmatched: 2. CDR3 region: CASSYDRDGYTF. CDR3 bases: TGTGCCAGCAGCTATGACAGGGATGGCTACACCTTC.

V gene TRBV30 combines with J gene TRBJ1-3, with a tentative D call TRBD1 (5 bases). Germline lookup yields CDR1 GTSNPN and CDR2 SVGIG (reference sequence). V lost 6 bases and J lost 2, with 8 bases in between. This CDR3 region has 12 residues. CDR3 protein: CACKGAGNTIYF. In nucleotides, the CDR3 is TGTGCCTGTAAAGGGGCTGGAAACACCATATATTTT. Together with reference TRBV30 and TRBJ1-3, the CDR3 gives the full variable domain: SQTIHQWPATLVQPVGSPLSLECTVEGTSNPNLYWYRQAAGRGLQLLFYSVGIGQISSEVPQNLSASRPQDRQFILSSKKLLLSDSGFYLCACKGAGNTIYFGEGSWLTVV.

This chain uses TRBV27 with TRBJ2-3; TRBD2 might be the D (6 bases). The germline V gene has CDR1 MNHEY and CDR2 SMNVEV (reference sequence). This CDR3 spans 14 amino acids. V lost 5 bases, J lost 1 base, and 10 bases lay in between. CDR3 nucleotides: TGTGCCAGCAGTATTATAGCGGGCACAGATACGCAGTATTTT. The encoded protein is CASSIIAGTDTQYF.

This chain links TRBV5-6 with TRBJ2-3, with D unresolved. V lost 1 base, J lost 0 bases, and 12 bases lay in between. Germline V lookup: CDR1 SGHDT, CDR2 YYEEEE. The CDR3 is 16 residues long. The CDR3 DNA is TGTGCCAGCAGCTTGCTGACGGGCCCTAGCACAGATACGCAGTATTTT. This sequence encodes CASSLLTGPSTDTQYF.

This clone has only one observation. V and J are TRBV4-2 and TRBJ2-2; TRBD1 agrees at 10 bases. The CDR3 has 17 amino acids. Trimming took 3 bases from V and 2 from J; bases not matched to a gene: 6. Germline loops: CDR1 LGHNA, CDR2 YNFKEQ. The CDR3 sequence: CASSQGGTGDNTGELFF. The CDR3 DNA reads TGTGCCAGCAGCCAGGGGGGGACAGGGGACAACACCGGGGAGCTGTTTTTT.

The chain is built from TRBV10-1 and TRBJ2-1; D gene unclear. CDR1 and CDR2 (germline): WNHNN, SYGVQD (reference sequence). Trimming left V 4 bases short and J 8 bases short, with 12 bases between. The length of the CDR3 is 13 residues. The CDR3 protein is CASSGFLGDEQFF. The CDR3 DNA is TGCGCCAGCAGTGGGTTCCTGGGCGATGAGCAGTTCTTC.

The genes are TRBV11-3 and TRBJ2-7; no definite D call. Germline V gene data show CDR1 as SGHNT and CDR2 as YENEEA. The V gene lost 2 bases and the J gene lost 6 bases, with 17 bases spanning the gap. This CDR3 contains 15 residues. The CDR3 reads CASSLIPFGLSEQYF. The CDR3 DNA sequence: TGTGCCAGCAGCTTAATCCCTTTTGGCCTTAGCGAGCAGTACTTC.

CDR3 coding DNA: TGTGCCAGTAGTCGGATCGGTGGAGCGGGAGACAATGAGCAGTTCTTC. It encodes CASSRIGGAGDNEQFF. This chain links TRBV19 with TRBJ2-1; 8 positions match TRBD2. Germline CDR1 LNHDA, CDR2 SQIVND (reference sequence). This CDR3 region has 16 residues. Trimming at V came to 5 bases and at J to 5 bases, leaving 11 bases not matched to a gene.

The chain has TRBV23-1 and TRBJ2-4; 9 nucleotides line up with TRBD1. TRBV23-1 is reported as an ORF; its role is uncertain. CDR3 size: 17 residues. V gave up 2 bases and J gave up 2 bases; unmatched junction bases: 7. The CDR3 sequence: CASSQPRTGASKNIQYF. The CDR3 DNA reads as TGCGCCAGCAGTCAACCTAGGACAGGGGCGTCCAAAAACATTCAGTACTTC.

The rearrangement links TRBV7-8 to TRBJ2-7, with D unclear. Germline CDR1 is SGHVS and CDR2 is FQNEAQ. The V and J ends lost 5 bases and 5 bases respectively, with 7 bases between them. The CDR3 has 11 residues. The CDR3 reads CASSLYHEQYF. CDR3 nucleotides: TGTGCCAGCAGCCTTTACCACGAGCAGTACTTC.

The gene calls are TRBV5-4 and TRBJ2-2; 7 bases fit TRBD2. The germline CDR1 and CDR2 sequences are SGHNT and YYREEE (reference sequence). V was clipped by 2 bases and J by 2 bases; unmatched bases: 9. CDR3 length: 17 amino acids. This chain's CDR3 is CASSLGTGTTNTGELFF. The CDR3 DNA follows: TGTGCCAGCAGCTTAGGAACCGGGACTACCAACACCGGGGAGCTGTTTTTT.

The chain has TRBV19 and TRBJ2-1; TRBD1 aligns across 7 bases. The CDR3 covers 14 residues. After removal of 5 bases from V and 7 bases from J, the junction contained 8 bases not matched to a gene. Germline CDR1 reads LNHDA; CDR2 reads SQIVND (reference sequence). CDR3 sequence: CASSGGQPWNEQFF. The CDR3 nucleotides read TGTGCCAGTAGTGGGGGACAGCCCTGGAATGAGCAGTTCTTC. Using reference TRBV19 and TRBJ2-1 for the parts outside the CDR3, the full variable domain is DGGITQSPKYLFRKEGQNVTLSCEQNLNHDAMYWYRQDPGQGLRLIYYSQIVNDFQKGDIAEGYSVSREKKESFPLTVTSAQKNPTAFYLCASSGGQPWNEQFFGPGTRLTVL.

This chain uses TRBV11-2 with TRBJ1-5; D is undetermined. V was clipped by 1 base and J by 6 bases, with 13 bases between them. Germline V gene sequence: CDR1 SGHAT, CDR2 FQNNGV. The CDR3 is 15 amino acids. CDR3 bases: TGTGCCAGCAGCTTAGCGGGCAATAGCGCTCAGCCCCAGCATTTT. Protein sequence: CASSLAGNSAQPQHF. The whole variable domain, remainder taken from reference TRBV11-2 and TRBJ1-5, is EAGVAQSPRYKIIEKRQSVAFWCNPISGHATLYWYQQILGQGPKLLIQFQNNGVVDDSQLPKDRFSAERLKGVDSTLKIQPAKLEDSAVYLCASSLAGNSAQPQHFGDGTRLSIL.

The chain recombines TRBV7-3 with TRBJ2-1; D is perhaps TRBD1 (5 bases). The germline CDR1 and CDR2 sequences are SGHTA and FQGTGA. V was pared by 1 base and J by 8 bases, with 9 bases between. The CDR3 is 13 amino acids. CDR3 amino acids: CASSLNPRDEQFF. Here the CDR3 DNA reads TGTGCCAGCAGCTTAAATCCCAGGGATGAGCAGTTCTTC.

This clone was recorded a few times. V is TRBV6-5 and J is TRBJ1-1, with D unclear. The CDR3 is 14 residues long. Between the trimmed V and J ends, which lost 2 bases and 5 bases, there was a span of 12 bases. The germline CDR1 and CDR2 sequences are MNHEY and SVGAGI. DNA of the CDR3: TGTGCCAGCAGTTACAGTTTCGGGAGGACTGAAGCTTTCTTT. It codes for CASSYSFGRTEAFF.

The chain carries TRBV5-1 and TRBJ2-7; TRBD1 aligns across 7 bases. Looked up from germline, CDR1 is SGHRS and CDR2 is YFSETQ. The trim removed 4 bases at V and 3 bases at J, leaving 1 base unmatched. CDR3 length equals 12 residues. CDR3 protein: CASSRDSYEQYF. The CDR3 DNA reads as TGCGCCAGCAGCCGGGACAGCTACGAGCAGTACTTC.